This T cell receptor delta chain came from a study of γδ T cells in repeated Plasmodium falciparum infection. TCRdb re-called clones from the multiplex PCR reads via CATT. The repertoire has 45,000 to 50,000 delta-chain clones, about 1.5% of them found once; the top ten carry approximately 8.6%. A word on this clone: For this DNA, TCRdb reports the protein of a much larger clone, which diverges at residue 8, most likely from a read error; the protein presented here is translated directly from the DNA.

Flow sorting of PBMC yielded separate Vgamma9/Vdelta2+ and Vdelta2-negative gammadelta T cell populations for bulk repertoire analysis. The CDR3 sequence is 17 residues long. Per germline, CDR1 TSWWSYY and CDR2 QGS. Called V gene: TRDV1; the J gene was not called; the table names TRDD3, a call not compared with the DNA. The sequence came from a pool of human donors (malaria-infected and uninfected, not separated). Sequencing was carried out using gamma-delta T cells from blood. In nucleotides, the CDR3 is TGTGCTCTTGGGGAACGCCTCCTCTCCCGGGGAGAAGATAAACCCATCTTT. It encodes CALGERLLSRGEDKPIF.